These 20 T cell receptor beta chains were sequenced from one sample in a study of cytomegalovirus exposure and HLA in healthy donors. The PCR had 60 Vbeta and 13 Jbeta primers. The table came from immunoSEQ multiplex PCR; TCRdb's copy has only in-frame clones and leaves some out. The table has around 140,000 clones, 70% to 80% seen once. Specimen: PBMCs. These receptors originate from a woman between 18 and 29 years old in good health and CMV-seropositive.

The rearrangement links TRBV27 to TRBJ1-2; TRBD1 matches at 7 bases. Germline CDR1 reads MNHEY; CDR2 reads SMNVEV (reference sequence). V gave up 6 bases and J gave up 8 bases; unmatched junction bases: 6. The CDR3 is made up of 12 amino acids. CDR3 DNA sequence: TGTGCCAGCAGCCCCACAGGGGCGGGCTACACCTTC. This gives the protein CASSPTGAGYTF.

V gene TRBV5-5 combines with J gene TRBJ1-1; 8 bases match TRBD1. This CDR3 region has 16 residues. With 4 bases clipped from V and 5 bases from J, the junction kept 13 bases outside the gene matches. Germline V gives CDR1 SGHKS, CDR2 YYEKEE (reference sequence). The CDR3 DNA follows: TGTGCCAGCAGCCCCTCGCCGGGAACAGGGGGGACTGAAGCTTTCTTT. This codes for CASSPSPGTGGTEAFF.

The V call is TRBV5-5, the J call TRBJ1-1; D might be TRBD1 (6 bases). The CDR3 is 13 residues long. V lost 5 bases and J 5 bases, leaving 13 bases between the germline ends. CDR1 and CDR2 (germline): SGHKS, YYEKEE (reference sequence). The CDR3 DNA follows: TGTGCCAGCAGGGTGAGGGGGACGACTGAAGCTTTCTTT. This encodes CASRVRGTTEAFF.

The rearrangement joins TRBV6-1 to TRBJ2-7, with TRBD1 identical over 7 bases. V trimming: 4 bases; J trimming: 0 bases; junction bases outside the gene matches: 6. The germline gives CDR1 MNHNS, CDR2 SASEGT. The length of the CDR3 is 15 residues. The CDR3 sequence is CASSVTGQGSYEQYF. CDR3 sequence (DNA): TGTGCCAGCAGTGTGACAGGGCAGGGCTCCTACGAGCAGTACTTC.

The chain has TRBV19 and TRBJ2-7; 9 bases line up with TRBD1. V lost 10 bases to trimming and J lost 2 bases; unmatched junction nucleotides: 6. CDR1 and CDR2 from the germline V gene are LNHDA and SQIVND (reference sequence). The CDR3 runs 13 residues. The CDR3 loop reads CATIGDRAYEQYF. CDR3 DNA: TGTGCCACCATCGGGGACAGGGCCTACGAGCAGTACTTC.

The J gene is TRBJ1-2, the V gene TRBV18; D is perhaps TRBD1 (5 bases). Germline CDR1 and CDR2: KGHSH and LQKENI. Trimming took 1 base from V and 3 from J, leaving 15 bases between them. CDR3 length equals 16 residues. The CDR3 DNA is TGTGCCAGCTCACCACTCGGGCCCCCGGGGGACTATGGCTACACCTTC. Protein product: CASSPLGPPGDYGYTF.

This clone was seen only a few times. V and J are TRBV9 and TRBJ1-2; no definite D call. Germline V lookup: CDR1 SGDLS, CDR2 YYNGEE. There are 18 residues in the CDR3. The V end lost 4 bases, the J end lost 4 bases, and 26 bases lay between the germline ends. The CDR3 DNA follows: TGTGCCAGCAGCCCTCAAGTAGGGTGGGATGGTCGGGGCTATGGCTACACCTTC. The encoded protein is CASSPQVGWDGRGYGYTF.

The J gene is TRBJ1-2, the V gene TRBV27, with D possibly being TRBD1 (5 bases). Trimming stripped 3 bases from V and 7 bases from J, with 9 bases between. Germline V gene sequence: CDR1 MNHEY, CDR2 SMNVEV (reference sequence). This CDR3 has 12 residues. In DNA, the CDR3 is TGTGCCAGCAGTTTCACAGGCGGTGGCTACACCTTC. It is translated as CASSFTGGGYTF.

The chain joins TRBV7-8 to TRBJ1-1; possible D gene TRBD1, 5 bases. The CDR3 spans 11 residues. Germline CDR1 is SGHVS and CDR2 is FQNEAQ. Between the trimmed V and J ends, which lost 5 bases and 7 bases, there was a span of 8 bases. CDR3 loop: CASSHDSEAFF. The DNA of the CDR3 is TGTGCCAGCAGCCATGACAGTGAAGCTTTCTTT.

This clone appeared a few times. The chain carries TRBV5-1 and TRBJ2-3; 11 bases fit TRBD2. With 4 bases clipped from V and 0 bases from J, the junction kept 10 bases outside the gene matches. The CDR3 is made up of 18 amino acids. CDR1 SGHRS and CDR2 YFSETQ come from the germline V gene. This CDR3 is CASSPLAGGLSSTDTQYF. The CDR3 DNA sequence: TGCGCCAGCAGCCCCCTAGCGGGGGGCCTTTCCAGCACAGATACGCAGTATTTT.

The rearrangement uses TRBV4-1 and TRBJ1-1; 8 bases fit TRBD1. In germline, CDR1 is MGHRA, CDR2 YSYEKL. After removal of 4 bases from V and 4 bases from J, the junction contained 5 bases not matched to a gene. CDR3 size: 14 residues. The CDR3 sequence is CASSPYTGGTEAFF. CDR3 nucleotide sequence: TGCGCCAGCAGCCCCTACACAGGGGGCACTGAAGCTTTCTTT.

The chain has TRBV5-6 and TRBJ1-1; D gene uncertain. V dropped 1 base and J dropped 11 bases, with 24 bases sitting between them. Germline assignment: CDR1 SGHDT and CDR2 YYEEEE. This CDR3 comprises 16 residues. CDR3 region: CASSLPRETRKSAAFF. The CDR3 bases are TGTGCCAGCAGCTTGCCGAGGGAGACTCGCAAATCGGCGGCTTTCTTT.

This chain uses TRBV2 with TRBJ2-1; a possible D gene is TRBD2 (5 bases). With 4 bases removed from V and 9 bases from J, the gap between germline ends came to 7 bases. In germline, CDR1 is SNHLY, CDR2 FYNNEI. The CDR3 loop spans 11 amino acids. In nucleotides, the CDR3 is TGTGCCAGCAGTGCGGGGTTTGAGCAGTTCTTC. Encoded protein: CASSAGFEQFF.

With respect to this clone: No conserved phenylalanine or tryptophan ends this CDR3, so it is likely a read error. The chain employs TRBV6-5 and TRBJ1-2; 8 bases fit TRBD1. Per germline, CDR1 MNHEY and CDR2 SVGAGI. The junction had 2 bases not matched to a gene; V was cut back by 6 bases and J by 5 bases. There are 12 residues in the CDR3. CDR3 amino acids: CASSRTGYGYTL. DNA for the CDR3: TGTGCCAGCAGCAGGACAGGGTATGGCTACACCCTC.

About this clone: The sample holds other DNA sequences that translate to the same CDR3. The CDR3 DNA reads as TGCGCCAGCAGCTTGGATGGCAGGGGAAGCAATCAGCCCCAGCATTTT. Protein: CASSLDGRGSNQPQHF. The chain is built from TRBV5-1 and TRBJ1-5, with a possible D match to TRBD1 (6 bases). CDR1 is SGHRS and CDR2 is YFSETQ in the germline V gene. CDR3 length: 16 amino acids. Between the trimmed V and J ends, which lost 0 bases and 1 base, there was a span of 11 bases.

The rearrangement uses TRBV25-1 and TRBJ1-2, with 7 nucleotides matching TRBD1. Germline V gene sequence: CDR1 MGHDK, CDR2 SYGVNS. V was pared by 5 bases and J by 4 bases, with 4 bases of the junction left unmatched. This CDR3 comprises 13 residues. CDR3 sequence: CASSTAGGYGYTF. In DNA form, the CDR3 reads TGTGCCAGCAGTACGGCAGGGGGCTATGGCTACACCTTC.

The V gene is TRBV5-4, the J gene TRBJ1-6; unclear D gene. V lost 2 bases to trimming and J lost 5 bases, with 11 bases between them. The CDR3 extends over 15 amino acids. Germline V CDR1 and CDR2: SGHNT, YYREEE (reference sequence). The CDR3: CASSFGYRNNSPLHF. The CDR3 region has the DNA TGTGCCAGCAGCTTTGGGTACAGAAATAATTCACCCCTCCACTTT.

This chain links TRBV19 with TRBJ1-5, with TRBD1 matching over 7 bases. Germline loops: CDR1 LNHDA, CDR2 SQIVND (reference sequence). This CDR3 is 14 amino acids long. Germline trimming cut 4 bases from V and 5 bases from J; bases unmatched to any gene: 5. Here the CDR3 DNA reads TGTGCCAGTAGTACCCAGGGGGGCGATCAGCCCCAGCATTTT. It specifies CASSTQGGDQPQHF.

The rearrangement uses TRBV4-1 and TRBJ2-7, with D possibly being TRBD2 (5 bases). V was clipped by 1 base and J by 2 bases, with 15 bases between them. The CDR3 contains 16 residues. Germline-derived CDR1 and CDR2 are MGHRA and YSYEKL. In DNA, the CDR3 is TGCGCCAGCAGCCAAGGTTCATCGGCGAGGGCCTACGAGCAGTACTTC. Amino acid sequence: CASSQGSSARAYEQYF.

The J gene is TRBJ2-1, the V gene TRBV7-2; tentative D call: TRBD1 (6 bases). There are 15 residues in the CDR3. CDR1 and CDR2 (germline): SGHTA, FQGNSA. V dropped 0 bases and J dropped 2 bases, with 8 bases sitting between them. CDR3 bases: TGTGCCAGCAGCTTAGCAGGGGGTCCCTACAATGAGCAGTTCTTC. Translated, it gives CASSLAGGPYNEQFF.